This T cell receptor (beta chain) came from a study of regulatory T cells in long-lasting Graves disease. The V gene's germline CDR1 is MNHEY and CDR2 SMNVEV (reference sequence). V dropped 10 bases and J dropped 4; count of bases not matched to a gene: 3. The CDR3 contains 11 residues. General study points: Under persistent disease, TRBV28, TRBJ1-2 and TRBJ2-5 were used preferentially. Clonotypes that were public and shared totalled 2,500 to 3,500 in persistent patients versus 850 to 1,000 in new patients. Analyses excluded thyroid tissue, covering peripheral blood alone.

As for time point: newly diagnosed GD, antithyroid drugs for less than 3 months. RNA extracted from PBMCs served as the sequencing template. Peripheral blood, 7.5 to 9.5 milliliters per patient, was collected in EDTA tubes. Building of the TCR beta libraries involved iRepertoire HTBI primers and Arm-PCR of CDR3 regions. TCRdb reanalysed the multiplex PCR reads using MiXCR and keeps one entry per CDR3 protein. The sample consists of about 350,000 distinct CDR3 sequences, 15% to 20% of them appearing once. On this clonotype: The antigen is not known.

This same sample was also taken into another study, of T cells in Graves' hyperthyroidism and ophthalmopathy.

This chain joins TRBV27 and TRBJ1-1; 7 bases agree with TRBD1. The clonotype originates from a woman aged 18-29 years with Graves disease. The sample was peripheral blood mononuclear cells (PBMCs), taken at new diagnosis, from a patient treated with antithyroid drugs. The CDR3 spells CAIYRGTEAFF. The CDR3 nucleotides are TGTGCCATCTACAGGGGCACTGAAGCTTTCTTT.